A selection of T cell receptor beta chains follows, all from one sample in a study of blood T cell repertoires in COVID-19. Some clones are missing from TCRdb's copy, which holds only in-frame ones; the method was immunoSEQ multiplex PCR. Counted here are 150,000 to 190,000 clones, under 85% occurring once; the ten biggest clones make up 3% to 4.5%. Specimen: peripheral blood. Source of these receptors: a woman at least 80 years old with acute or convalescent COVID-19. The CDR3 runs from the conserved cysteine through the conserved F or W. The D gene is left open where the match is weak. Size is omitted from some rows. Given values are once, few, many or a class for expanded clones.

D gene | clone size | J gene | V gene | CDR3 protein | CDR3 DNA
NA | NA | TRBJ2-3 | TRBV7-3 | CASSVHRDTDTQYF | TGTGCCAGCAGCGTACACAGAGACACAGATACGCAGTATTTT
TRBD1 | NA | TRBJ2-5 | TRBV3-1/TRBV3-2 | CASSPPRQGAKETQYF | TGTGCCAGCAGCCCCCCTAGACAGGGGGCGAAAGAGACCCAGTACTTC
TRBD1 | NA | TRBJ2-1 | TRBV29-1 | CSLKQGFEQFF | TGCAGCCTAAAACAGGGGTTTGAGCAGTTCTTC
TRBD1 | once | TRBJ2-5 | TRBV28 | CASSFPTGPQKTQYF | TGTGCCAGCAGTTTTCCGACAGGGCCACAGAAGACCCAGTACTTC
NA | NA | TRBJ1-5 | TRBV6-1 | CASSEFSPAQHF | TGTGCCAGCAGTGAATTTTCCCCAGCCCAGCATTTT
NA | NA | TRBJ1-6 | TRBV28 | CASSFLSGRNSPLHF | TGTGCCAGCAGTTTCCTGTCAGGGCGAAATTCACCCCTCCACTTT
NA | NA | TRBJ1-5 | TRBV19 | CASTKDGSLGGNQPQHF | TGTGCCAGTACCAAGGACGGATCCCTAGGGGGCAATCAGCCCCAGCATTTT
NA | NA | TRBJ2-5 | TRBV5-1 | CASSWTLWETQYF | TGCGCCAGCAGCTGGACACTTTGGGAGACCCAGTACTTC
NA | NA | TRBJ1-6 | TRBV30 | CAWVKKITGIGDNSPLHF | TGTGCCTGGGTTAAAAAGATTACAGGGATAGGAGATAATTCACCCCTCCACTTT
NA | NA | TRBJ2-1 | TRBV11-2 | CASSFTGGLYNEQFF | TGTGCCAGCAGCTTTACAGGGGGACTATACAATGAGCAGTTCTTC
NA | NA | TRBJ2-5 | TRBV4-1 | CASSQGLSTGKETQYF | TGCGCCAGCAGCCAAGGCCTATCTACAGGGAAAGAGACCCAGTACTTC
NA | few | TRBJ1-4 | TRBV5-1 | CASSSSGGPAGEKLFF | TGCGCCAGCAGCTCCTCGGGGGGTCCGGCGGGAGAAAAACTGTTTTTT
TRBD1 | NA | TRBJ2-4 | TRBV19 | CASSPDRGSIQYF | TGTGCCAGTAGCCCTGACAGGGGGAGCATTCAGTACTTC
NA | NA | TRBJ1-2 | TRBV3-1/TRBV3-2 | CASSHSTGHAYGYTF | TGTGCCAGCAGCCACAGTACAGGTCATGCCTATGGCTACACCTTC
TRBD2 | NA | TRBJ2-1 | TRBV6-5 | CASQTSGLYNEQFF | TGTGCCAGCCAAACTAGCGGGTTATACAATGAGCAGTTCTTC
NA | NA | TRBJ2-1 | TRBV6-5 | CASSYSQGRNNEQFF | TGTGCCAGCAGTTACTCCCAGGGTCGAAACAATGAGCAGTTCTTC
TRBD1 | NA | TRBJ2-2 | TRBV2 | CASSSTGAGVGGELFF | TGTGCCAGCAGTTCAACAGGGGCCGGAGTTGGTGGGGAGCTGTTTTTT
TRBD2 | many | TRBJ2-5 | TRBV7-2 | CASSIGTSGTTQETQYF | TGTGCCAGCAGCATTGGGACTAGCGGGACCACCCAAGAGACCCAGTACTTC
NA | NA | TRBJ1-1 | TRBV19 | CASCTGYRTEAFF | TGTGCCAGTTGTACAGGGTATCGTACTGAAGCTTTCTTT
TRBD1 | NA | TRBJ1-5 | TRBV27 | CASTRQGVTNEPQHF | TGTGCCAGCACCAGGCAGGGGGTAACCAATGAGCCCCAGCATTTT
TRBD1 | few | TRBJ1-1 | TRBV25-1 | CASSARLDRATEAFF | TGTGCCAGCAGTGCGAGGTTAGACAGGGCCACTGAAGCTTTCTTT
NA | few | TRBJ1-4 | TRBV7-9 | CASSLAGAVNEKLFF | TGTGCCAGCAGCTTAGCTGGGGCCGTTAATGAAAAACTGTTTTTT
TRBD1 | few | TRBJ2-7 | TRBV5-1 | CASSLTGALGEQYF | TGCGCCAGCAGCCTCACAGGGGCTCTGGGCGAGCAGTACTTC
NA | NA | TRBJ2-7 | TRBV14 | CASSLGRRNYEQYF | TGTGCCAGCAGCCTTGGTCGGAGGAACTACGAGCAGTACTTC
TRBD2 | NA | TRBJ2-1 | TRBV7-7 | CASSTSGRANEQFF | TGTGCCAGCAGCACCAGCGGGAGGGCCAATGAGCAGTTCTTC
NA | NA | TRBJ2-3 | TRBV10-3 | CAIQDTGNKGPQYF | TGTGCCATCCAAGATACGGGGAACAAGGGCCCGCAGTATTTT
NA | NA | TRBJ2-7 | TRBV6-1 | CASSERASPSGYEQYF | TGTGCCAGCAGTGAGCGGGCATCGCCCAGTGGGTACGAGCAGTACTTC
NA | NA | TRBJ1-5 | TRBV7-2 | CASSWGDPSNQPQHF | TGTGCCAGCAGTTGGGGGGACCCGAGCAATCAGCCCCAGCATTTT
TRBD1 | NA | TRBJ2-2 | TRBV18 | CASSPEAGQGGYTGELFF | TGTGCCAGCTCACCCGAAGCAGGACAGGGGGGATACACCGGGGAGCTGTTTTTT